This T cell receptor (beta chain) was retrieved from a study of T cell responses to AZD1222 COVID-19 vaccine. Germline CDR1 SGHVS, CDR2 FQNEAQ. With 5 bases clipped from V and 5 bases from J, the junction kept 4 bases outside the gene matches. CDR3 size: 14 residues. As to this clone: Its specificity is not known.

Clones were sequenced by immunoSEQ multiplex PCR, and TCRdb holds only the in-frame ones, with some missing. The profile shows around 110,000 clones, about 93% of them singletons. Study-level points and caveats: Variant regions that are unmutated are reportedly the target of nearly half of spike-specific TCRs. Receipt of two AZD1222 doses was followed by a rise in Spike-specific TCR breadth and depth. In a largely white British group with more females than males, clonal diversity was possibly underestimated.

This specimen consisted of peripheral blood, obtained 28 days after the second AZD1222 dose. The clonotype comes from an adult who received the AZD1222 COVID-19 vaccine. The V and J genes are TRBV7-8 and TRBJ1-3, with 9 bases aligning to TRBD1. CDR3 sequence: CASSQGQGRNTIYF. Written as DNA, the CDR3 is TGTGCCAGCAGCCAGGGACAGGGAAGAAACACCATATATTTT.